Following are 15 T cell receptor beta chains from one sample sequenced in a study of graft-versus-host responses after intestinal transplantation. Method: immunoSEQ multiplex PCR; TCRdb's copy keeps in-frame clones and lacks some. The table shows about 97,000 clones, with under 95% occurring only once. These receptors' targets are unknown. The starting material was unstimulated CD8+ T cells sorted from spleen or lymph node cells, obtained before transplant. The receptor set was obtained from a human donor who was the organ donor for an intestinal transplant.

This chain joins TRBV28 and TRBJ1-4, with D tentatively TRBD1 (5 bases). The V gene lost 4 bases and the J gene lost 8 bases, with 20 bases spanning the gap. CDR3 length: 16 amino acids. The V gene's germline CDR1 is MDHEN and CDR2 SYDVKM. This CDR3 is CASSSFVRADGEKLFF. The CDR3 bases are TGTGCCAGCAGTTCATTTGTCAGGGCGGATGGGGAAAAACTGTTTTTT.

This chain joins TRBV5-6 and TRBJ2-7; 8 nucleotides align to TRBD1. Germline V gene lookup returns CDR1 SGHDT and CDR2 YYEEEE. This CDR3 is built from 12 residues. J lost 6 bases, V lost 2 bases, and 1 base had no gene match. CDR3 DNA sequence: TGTGCCAGCAGCTTTACAGGGGGCGAGCAGTACTTC. This encodes CASSFTGGEQYF.

The chain uses TRBV5-5 and TRBJ2-1; 7 nucleotides match TRBD2. This CDR3 comprises 17 residues. Trimming removed 5 bases from V and 10 bases from J; junction bases left unmatched: 21. CDR1 SGHKS and CDR2 YYEKEE come from the germline V gene (reference sequence). The CDR3, as DNA: TGTGCCAGCAGGTTCTTCCATCCGGGACTACGCCTGTACGAGCAGTTCTTC. This gives the protein CASRFFHPGLRLYEQFF.

The V and J genes are TRBV5-4 and TRBJ2-5; D ambiguous. The ends were cut back, 4 bases at V and 1 base at J, with 14 bases in the middle. Germline V gene data show CDR1 as SGHNT and CDR2 as YYREEE (reference sequence). The CDR3 runs to 15 residues. The CDR3 bases are TGTGCCAGCAGCCCCGGTTTTTTCGTCCAAGAGACCCAGTACTTC. Protein sequence: CASSPGFFVQETQYF.

The J gene is TRBJ2-3, the V gene TRBV5-6; TRBD2 agrees at 7 bases. The germline CDR1 and CDR2 sequences are SGHDT and YYEEEE. The trim removed 3 bases at V and 0 bases at J, leaving 4 bases unmatched. The CDR3 covers 15 residues. CDR3: CASSYWEGSTDTQYF. CDR3 bases: TGTGCCAGCAGCTATTGGGAGGGAAGCACAGATACGCAGTATTTT.

This chain uses TRBV4-1 with TRBJ1-4; D may be TRBD1 (6 bases). This CDR3 is 21 amino acids long. The V gene's germline CDR1 is MGHRA and CDR2 YSYEKL. Trimming pared 5 bases from V and 8 bases from J, leaving 36 bases between. The CDR3 spells CASSMRIDRKDSPRLREKLFF. The CDR3 DNA reads TGCGCCAGCAGCATGCGGATCGACAGGAAGGATAGCCCAAGGTTACGCGAAAAACTGTTTTTT.

The chain employs TRBV27 and TRBJ2-3; possibly TRBD2 for D (7 bases). The V end lost 5 bases, the J end lost 2 bases, and 17 bases lay between the germline ends. Germline CDR1 and CDR2: MNHEY and SMNVEV (reference sequence). The CDR3 sequence is 16 residues long. The CDR3 DNA sequence: TGTGCCAGCAGTCGTCCCATGGGGGGGCACACAGATACGCAGTATTTT. It translates to CASSRPMGGHTDTQYF.

This clone was observed once. The V gene is TRBV4-2, the J gene TRBJ2-1, with 8 nucleotides matching TRBD1. V lost 4 bases and J lost 4; bases outside the gene matches: 3. The germline V gene has CDR1 LGHNA and CDR2 YNFKEQ. The CDR3 is made up of 14 amino acids. CDR3 residues: CASSPGGRYNEQFF. The CDR3 nucleotides are TGTGCCAGCAGCCCAGGGGGCCGATACAATGAGCAGTTCTTC.

J is TRBJ1-1 and V is TRBV13; D unresolved. From germline, CDR1 is PRHDT and CDR2 FYEKMQ (reference sequence). The CDR3 is 13 residues long. The V and J ends lost 1 base and 7 bases respectively, with 10 bases between them. CDR3 protein: CASSLDRDVEAFF. CDR3 nucleotides: TGTGCCAGCAGCTTAGACCGAGATGTTGAAGCTTTCTTT.

The chain has TRBV4-1 and TRBJ2-1, with D possibly being TRBD2 (5 bases). V was clipped by 5 bases and J by 1 base, with 12 bases between them. The V gene's germline CDR1 is MGHRA and CDR2 YSYEKL. The CDR3 extends over 15 amino acids. The CDR3 loop is CASSSGLDSYNEQFF. DNA of the CDR3: TGCGCCAGCAGCTCCGGACTGGATTCCTACAATGAGCAGTTCTTC.

The count of this clone is one. The V call is TRBV28, the J call TRBJ2-1; 12 bases line up with TRBD2. The CDR3 has 14 amino acids. Trimming took 5 bases from V and 8 from J; bases not matched to a gene: 4. Germline-derived CDR1 and CDR2 are MDHEN and SYDVKM. CDR3 nucleotide sequence: TGTGCCAGCAGTCCTCGACTAGCGGGAGATGAGCAGTTCTTC. This translates into CASSPRLAGDEQFF.

The chain uses TRBV27 and TRBJ1-5; a weak D match, TRBD1 (6 bases). This CDR3 spans 15 amino acids. The V gene's germline CDR1 is MNHEY and CDR2 SMNVEV (reference sequence). Trimming left V 5 bases short and J 6 bases short, with 17 bases between. The CDR3 DNA follows: TGTGCCAGCAGTGCGACAGGCGTGGGGAGTCAGCCCCAGCATTTT. Translating it yields CASSATGVGSQPQHF.

The chain combines TRBV6-6 with TRBJ1-5; D not certain. The CDR3 totals 14 residues. The V gene lost 2 bases and the J gene lost 1 base, with 6 bases spanning the gap. Germline values: CDR1 MNHNY, CDR2 SVGAGI (reference sequence). The CDR3 here is CASSYRRSNQPQHF. CDR3 DNA: TGTGCCAGCAGTTACAGGAGGAGCAATCAGCCCCAGCATTTT.

V is TRBV13 and J is TRBJ2-7, with D unclear. The germline gives CDR1 PRHDT, CDR2 FYEKMQ (reference sequence). V was clipped by 0 bases and J by 4 bases, with 10 bases between them. The CDR3 has 14 amino acids. The CDR3 spells CASSLGQNLYEQYF. The CDR3 region has the DNA TGTGCCAGCAGCTTAGGACAGAACCTGTACGAGCAGTACTTC.

V is TRBV4-1 and J is TRBJ2-2; tentative D call: TRBD1 (6 bases). This CDR3 is built from 15 residues. Germline values: CDR1 MGHRA, CDR2 YSYEKL. V lost 5 bases, J lost 4 bases, and 14 bases lay in between. The CDR3 here is CASSKTGHLTGELFF. CDR3 DNA sequence: TGCGCCAGCAGCAAAACGGGACACCTCACCGGGGAGCTGTTTTTT.